A single sample gave rise to the 10 T cell receptor beta chains below, sequenced in a study of T cell repertoires in cytomegalovirus infection. TCRdb re-called the reads with MiXCR, one entry per CDR3 protein. The table has approximately 910,000 distinct CDR3 sequences, around 30% seen once. These receptors have no identified antigens. The sample consisted of cultured CD8+ T cells from PBMCs, taken from culture after CMV antigen stimulation. These receptors were collected from a human donor in good health (CMV status not recorded). Some clones in this sample may be carry-over from other donors' samples.

V is TRBV28 and J is TRBJ2-7; D might be TRBD2 (6 bases). This CDR3 contains 13 residues. Germline assignment: CDR1 MDHEN and CDR2 SYDVKM. Trimming took off 5 bases at V and 4 bases at J, with 12 bases between the two ends. The CDR3 DNA sequence: TGTGCCAGCAGTCCCCGTAGCGGATACGAGCAGTACGTC. Translation: CASSPRSGYEQYV.

This clonotype has just a few counts. The chain combines TRBV19 with TRBJ2-2; 7 nucleotides line up with TRBD1. The V gene's germline CDR1 is LNHDA and CDR2 SQIVND (reference sequence). This CDR3 comprises 13 residues. The V gene end was trimmed by 11 bases and the J gene end by 2 bases; junction bases not matched to a gene: 5. Written as DNA, the CDR3 is TGTGCCGGAAGGGACAGAAACACCGGGGAGCTGTTTTTT. It yields the protein CAGRDRNTGELFF.

This clonotype was counted ten times or more. The gene calls are TRBV12-3 or TRBV12-4 and TRBJ1-4, with D perhaps TRBD1 (6 bases). This CDR3 has 17 residues. The V and J ends lost 7 bases and 0 bases respectively, with 18 bases between them. The CDR3 sequence is CASNEDSRIATNEKLFF. The CDR3 bases are TGTGCCAGCAACGAGGACAGCCGCATTGCAACTAATGAAAAACTGTTTTTT.

A few counts support this clonotype. This chain connects TRBV14 to TRBJ1-1, with a possible D match to TRBD1 (6 bases). The CDR3 has 14 residues. Germline V gene data show CDR1 as SGHDN and CDR2 as FVKESK. Trimming stripped 4 bases from V and 4 bases from J, with 13 bases between. CDR3 in amino acids: CASSRRGFATEAFF. CDR3 bases: TGTGCCAGCAGCCGCAGGGGATTTGCCACTGAAGCTTTCTTT.

A few counts support this clonotype. J is TRBJ1-2 and V is TRBV5-1; 8 bases agree with TRBD1. After removal of 0 bases from V and 7 bases from J, the junction contained 5 bases not matched to a gene. CDR1 SGHRS and CDR2 YFSETQ come from the germline V gene. This CDR3 has 14 amino acids. This chain's CDR3 is CASSLDGQGGGYTF. For the CDR3, the DNA is TGCGCCAGCAGCTTGGACGGACAGGGAGGTGGCTACACCTTC.

This chain links TRBV28 with TRBJ2-3, with D possibly matching TRBD2 (7 bases). Germline V lookup: CDR1 MDHEN, CDR2 SYDVKM. V was trimmed by 8 bases and J by 1 base, leaving 13 bases between them. The CDR3 runs to 14 residues. The CDR3 bases are TGTGCCAGCGACGGCGGGGGCCGCACAGATACGCAGTATTTT. Protein sequence: CASDGGGRTDTQYF.

V gene TRBV27 combines with J gene TRBJ1-5, with D hard to call. Deletions cut 11 bases from V and 2 bases from J, with 19 bases between. CDR1 and CDR2 from the germline V gene are MNHEY and SMNVEV (reference sequence). The CDR3 is 15 residues long. CDR3 sequence reads: CAGTPTGLRNQPQHF. CDR3 DNA sequence: TGTGCCGGCACCCCTACGGGTCTGCGCAATCAGCCCCAGCATTTT.

The CDR3 reads CAINVRDRGANEQFF. The CDR3 nucleotides are TGTGCCATCAACGTCCGGGACAGGGGTGCCAATGAGCAGTTCTTC. The chain uses TRBV12-3 or TRBV12-4 and TRBJ2-1; 10 nucleotides line up with TRBD1. The CDR3 sequence is 15 residues long. V was pared by 10 bases and J by 6 bases, with 12 bases of the junction left unmatched.

This clonotype was picked up a small number of times. One end of the junction is discordant with germline, which a read error may explain. The chain employs TRBV6-1 and TRBJ1-3; D ambiguous. The CDR3 loop spans 11 amino acids. Germline V lookup: CDR1 MNHNS, CDR2 SASEGT. The CDR3 spells CASKGGYTIYF. For the CDR3, the DNA is TGTGCCAGCAAAGGTGGATACACCATATATTTT.

V usage is TRBV15 and J usage is TRBJ2-7; D could derive from TRBD1 or TRBD2 (6 bases each). Germline V gene lookup returns CDR1 LNHNV and CDR2 YYDKDF (reference sequence). V lost 6 bases and J 4 bases, leaving 16 bases between the germline ends. The CDR3 contains 14 residues. CDR3 protein: CATSDYRAGYEQYV. Here the CDR3 DNA reads TGTGCCACCAGTGATTACAGGGCGGGGTACGAGCAGTACGTC.